This is a list of T cell receptor beta chains from one sample in a study of shared clonotypes between healthy human individuals. Clones were sequenced by immunoSEQ multiplex PCR, and TCRdb holds only the in-frame ones, with some missing. The sample consists of about 650,000 clones, over 95% of them appearing once. Sequencing was performed on naive CD8+ T cells sorted from blood. These receptors came from a woman in her twenties or thirties in good health. Both conserved end residues are part of each CDR3. The order of the fields is CDR3 DNA, CDR3 protein, J gene, V gene, clone size, D gene. D genes are given only for firm matches. The listing skips clone size in some rows; elsewhere it reads once, few, many or a size class.

cdr3_nt: TGTGCCAGCAGTGGGACAGGGGAAGGTTCCGAGCAGTACTTC
cdr3_aa: CASSGTGEGSEQYF
j_call: TRBJ2-7
v_call: TRBV27
clone_size: .
d_call: TRBD1

cdr3_nt: TGTGCCAGCAGCTTGCACACCGGGGAGCTGTTTTTT
cdr3_aa: CASSLHTGELFF
j_call: TRBJ2-2
v_call: TRBV5-6
clone_size: .
d_call: .

cdr3_nt: TGTGCCAGCAGCTCAACTAGCGGTATCACAGATACGCAGTATTTT
cdr3_aa: CASSSTSGITDTQYF
j_call: TRBJ2-3
v_call: TRBV7-9
clone_size: .
d_call: TRBD2

cdr3_nt: TGTGCCAGCAGCCCAGGAACTAGAGGCAATGAGCAGTTCTTC
cdr3_aa: CASSPGTRGNEQFF
j_call: TRBJ2-1
v_call: TRBV27
clone_size: .
d_call: .

cdr3_nt: TGTGCCAGCAGCCCGGGGCCGTACAATGAGCAGTTCTTC
cdr3_aa: CASSPGPYNEQFF
j_call: TRBJ2-1
v_call: TRBV6-6
clone_size: .
d_call: .

cdr3_nt: TGTGCCAGCAGCTTAGAACAGTCCTACGAGCAGTACTTC
cdr3_aa: CASSLEQSYEQYF
j_call: TRBJ2-7
v_call: TRBV11-2
clone_size: .
d_call: .

cdr3_nt: TGTGCCAGCAGTCCGCGGGGACAGACCTACGAGCAGTACTTC
cdr3_aa: CASSPRGQTYEQYF
j_call: TRBJ2-7
v_call: TRBV6-1
clone_size: .
d_call: .

cdr3_nt: TGTGCCAGCATGCCGGGGCGCGATACGCAGTATTTT
cdr3_aa: CASMPGRDTQYF
j_call: TRBJ2-3
v_call: TRBV6-6
clone_size: .
d_call: .

cdr3_nt: TGTGCCAGCAGCCAGGGACCCTCCTACGAGCAGTACTTC
cdr3_aa: CASSQGPSYEQYF
j_call: TRBJ2-7
v_call: TRBV11-2
clone_size: .
d_call: .

cdr3_nt: TGTGCCAGCAGCTTGGATGTGGGTGCCATTTATGGCTACACCTTC
cdr3_aa: CASSLDVGAIYGYTF
j_call: TRBJ1-2
v_call: TRBV5-5
clone_size: .
d_call: .

cdr3_nt: TGTGCCAGCAACCTAGCGGGAGGCTACGAGCAGTACTTC
cdr3_aa: CASNLAGGYEQYF
j_call: TRBJ2-7
v_call: TRBV28
clone_size: .
d_call: TRBD2

cdr3_nt: TGCAGCGTCCTCGTCGGGGGCACCGGGGAGCTGTTTTTT
cdr3_aa: CSVLVGGTGELFF
j_call: TRBJ2-2
v_call: TRBV29-1
clone_size: .
d_call: .

cdr3_nt: TGTGCCAGCAGCCCCGGAGGACAGGGACCCTACAATGAGCAGTTCTTC
cdr3_aa: CASSPGGQGPYNEQFF
j_call: TRBJ2-1
v_call: TRBV11-2
clone_size: .
d_call: TRBD1

cdr3_nt: TGTGCCAGCAGTAGGCCAGGGGAGGAATATGGCAATCAGCCCCAGCATTTT
cdr3_aa: CASSRPGEEYGNQPQHF
j_call: TRBJ1-5
v_call: TRBV28
clone_size: .
d_call: .

cdr3_nt: TGCGCCAGCAGCCCGACGGCAGGGGGCACTGAAGCTTTCTTT
cdr3_aa: CASSPTAGGTEAFF
j_call: TRBJ1-1
v_call: TRBV4-1
clone_size: .
d_call: TRBD1

cdr3_nt: TGTGCCAGCAGGGAGGGTTCAGAAGCTTTCTTT
cdr3_aa: CASREGSEAFF
j_call: TRBJ1-1
v_call: TRBV5-4
clone_size: .
d_call: .

cdr3_nt: TGTGCCAGTACTGCCGGGACAGGCGCCTACGAGCAGTACTTC
cdr3_aa: CASTAGTGAYEQYF
j_call: TRBJ2-7
v_call: TRBV19
clone_size: .
d_call: TRBD1

cdr3_nt: TGTGCCAGCAGCTTGACTAGCGGGATCTACGAGCAGTACTTC
cdr3_aa: CASSLTSGIYEQYF
j_call: TRBJ2-7
v_call: TRBV11-2
clone_size: .
d_call: TRBD2

cdr3_nt: TGTGCCACCAGCAGAGACCTACTAGCGGGAACGCACGAGCAGTACTTC
cdr3_aa: CATSRDLLAGTHEQYF
j_call: TRBJ2-7
v_call: TRBV15
clone_size: .
d_call: TRBD2

cdr3_nt: TGTGCCAGCAGTTTAAGGCTTCCCTACAATGAGCAGTTCTTC
cdr3_aa: CASSLRLPYNEQFF
j_call: TRBJ2-1
v_call: TRBV27
clone_size: .
d_call: .

cdr3_nt: TGTGCCAGCACCCCCGGACAGGGGACATACGAGCAGTACTTC
cdr3_aa: CASTPGQGTYEQYF
j_call: TRBJ2-7
v_call: TRBV6-5
clone_size: .
d_call: TRBD1

cdr3_nt: TGTGCCAGCAGAGCCGGGACAAGCAATGAGCAGTTCTTC
cdr3_aa: CASRAGTSNEQFF
j_call: TRBJ2-1
v_call: TRBV28
clone_size: .
d_call: .

cdr3_nt: TGTGCCAGCAGTGCGTGGCAGCACAATGAGCAGTTCTTC
cdr3_aa: CASSAWQHNEQFF
j_call: TRBJ2-1
v_call: TRBV25-1
clone_size: .
d_call: .

cdr3_nt: TGTGCCAGCAACCCTTCGACAGGGCCCTTAGAACTACACCTCACAGATACGCAGTATTTT
cdr3_aa: CASNPSTGPLELHLTDTQYF
j_call: TRBJ2-3
v_call: TRBV27
clone_size: .
d_call: TRBD1

cdr3_nt: TGTGCCAGCAGCCCCGTGGCCGGGACAGGGATCTACGAGCAGTACTTC
cdr3_aa: CASSPVAGTGIYEQYF
j_call: TRBJ2-7
v_call: TRBV28
clone_size: once
d_call: TRBD1

cdr3_nt: TGTGCCAGTCTCTCCGGGAGATACTATGGCTACACCTTC
cdr3_aa: CASLSGRYYGYTF
j_call: TRBJ1-2
v_call: TRBV19
clone_size: .
d_call: .

cdr3_nt: TGTGCCAGCAGTTTTGGCAGAACCACTAGTAAAAACATTCAGTACTTC
cdr3_aa: CASSFGRTTSKNIQYF
j_call: TRBJ2-4
v_call: TRBV28
clone_size: .
d_call: .

cdr3_nt: TGTGCCAGCAGACCCGTTGGGGTGGAGACCCAGTACTTC
cdr3_aa: CASRPVGVETQYF
j_call: TRBJ2-5
v_call: TRBV7-8
clone_size: .
d_call: .

cdr3_nt: TGTGCCAGCAGCGGACAGGGTAGTCAGCCCCAGCATTTT
cdr3_aa: CASSGQGSQPQHF
j_call: TRBJ1-5
v_call: TRBV6-5
clone_size: .
d_call: TRBD1

cdr3_nt: TGCGCCAGCAGCTTGGGGGGATCTAGCACAGATACGCAGTATTTT
cdr3_aa: CASSLGGSSTDTQYF
j_call: TRBJ2-3
v_call: TRBV5-1
clone_size: .
d_call: .

cdr3_nt: TGTGCCAGTAGTCCCCGGGACAGGGCCGGCACCGGGGAGCTGTTTTTT
cdr3_aa: CASSPRDRAGTGELFF
j_call: TRBJ2-2
v_call: TRBV19
clone_size: .
d_call: TRBD1